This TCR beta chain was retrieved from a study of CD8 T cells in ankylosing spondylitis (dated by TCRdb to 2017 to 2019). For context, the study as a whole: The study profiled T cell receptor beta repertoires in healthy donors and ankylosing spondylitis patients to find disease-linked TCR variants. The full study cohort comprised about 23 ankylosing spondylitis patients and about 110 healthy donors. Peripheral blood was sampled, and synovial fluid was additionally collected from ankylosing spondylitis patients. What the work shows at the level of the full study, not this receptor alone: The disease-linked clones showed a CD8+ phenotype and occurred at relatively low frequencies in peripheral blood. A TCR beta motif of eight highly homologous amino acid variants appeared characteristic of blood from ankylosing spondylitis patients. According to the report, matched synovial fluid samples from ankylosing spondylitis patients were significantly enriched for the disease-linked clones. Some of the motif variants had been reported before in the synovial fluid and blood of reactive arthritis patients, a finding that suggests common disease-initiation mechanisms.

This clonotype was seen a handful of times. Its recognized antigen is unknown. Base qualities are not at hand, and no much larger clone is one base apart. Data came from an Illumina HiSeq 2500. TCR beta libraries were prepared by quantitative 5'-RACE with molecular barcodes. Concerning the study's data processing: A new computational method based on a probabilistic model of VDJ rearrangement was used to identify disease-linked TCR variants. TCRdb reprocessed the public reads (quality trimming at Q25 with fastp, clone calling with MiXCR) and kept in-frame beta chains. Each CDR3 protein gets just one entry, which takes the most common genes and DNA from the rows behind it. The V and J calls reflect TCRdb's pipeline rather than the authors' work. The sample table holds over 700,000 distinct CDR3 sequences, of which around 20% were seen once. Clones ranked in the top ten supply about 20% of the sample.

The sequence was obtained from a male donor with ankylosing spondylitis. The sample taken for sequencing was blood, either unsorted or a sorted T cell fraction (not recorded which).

The CDR3 is CASSLRPADTQYF. The sequenced DNA: TGTGCCAGCAGTTTAAGACCAGCTGATACGCAGTATTTT. The chain couples TRBV6-2 or TRBV6-3 to TRBJ2-3; the D gene assignment is ambiguous. V loses 4 bases, J loses 6 bases, and the germline ends lie 11 bases apart. The germline V gene specifies MNHEY as CDR1 and SVGEGT as CDR2. The CDR3 runs 13 residues from the cysteine to the phenylalanine. Solely the CDR3 DNA is kept, with 39 bases framed from the first base.